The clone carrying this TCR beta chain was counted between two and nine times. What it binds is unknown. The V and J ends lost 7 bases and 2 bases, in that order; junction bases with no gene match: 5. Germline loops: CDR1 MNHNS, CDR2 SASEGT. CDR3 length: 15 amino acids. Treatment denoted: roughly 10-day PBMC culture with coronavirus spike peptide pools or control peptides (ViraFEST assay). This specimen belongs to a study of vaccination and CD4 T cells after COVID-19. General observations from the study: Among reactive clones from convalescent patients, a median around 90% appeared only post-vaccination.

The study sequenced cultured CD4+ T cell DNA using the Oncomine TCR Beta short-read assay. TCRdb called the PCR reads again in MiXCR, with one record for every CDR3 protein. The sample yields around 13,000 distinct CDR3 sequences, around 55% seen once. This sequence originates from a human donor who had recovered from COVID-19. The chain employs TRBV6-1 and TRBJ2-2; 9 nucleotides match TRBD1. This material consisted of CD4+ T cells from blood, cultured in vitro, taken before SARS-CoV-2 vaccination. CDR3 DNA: TGTGCCAGCAAGGAACAGGGGGCTAACACCGGGGAGCTGTTTTTT. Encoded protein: CASKEQGANTGELFF.